This T cell receptor beta chain was captured in a study of blood T cell repertoires in COVID-19. Study details: The samples span acute and convalescent COVID-19 from the United States, Italy and Spain. Nucleic acid was either cDNA or gDNA, and it came from T cells, B-cell-depleted T cells, or PBMCs.

The CDR3 extends over 17 amino acids. V gave up 10 bases and J gave up 5 bases, with 27 bases separating them. Germline assignment: CDR1 MDHEN and CDR2 SYDVKM. Cohorts were determined from participant-reported clinical history. Assay used: immunoSEQ multiplex PCR; TCRdb lists only in-frame clones, some missing. The sample records about 270,000 clones, approximately 90% being singletons. V is TRBV28 and J is TRBJ2-1; a weak D match, TRBD1 (6 bases). The clonotype was recovered from a woman aged 55-70 years in a cohort exposed to, infected with or recovered from COVID-19 (not recorded which). The sample taken for sequencing was PBMCs or T cells enriched from blood (not recorded which). CDR3: CATYSGPGHTFDNEQFF. The CDR3, as DNA: TGTGCCACTTACTCCGGACCGGGACACACTTTTGACAATGAGCAGTTCTTC.